This T cell receptor beta chain emerged from a study of T cells in localized non-small cell lung cancer. Study-wide points: When the top 100 tumor clones were examined, a median approximately 60 of them also appeared in the adjacent lung, which was paired and uninvolved. The study found T cell clonality highest in uninvolved adjacent lung, above tumor.

Only in-frame clones appear in the TCRdb table, and some are missing; sequencing was by immunoSEQ multiplex PCR. The sample has about 1,600 clones, approximately 39% seen once. This clone has more than one count but fewer than ten. Its antigen is unknown. CDR3 length: 16 residues. Germline values: CDR1 LNHDA, CDR2 SQIVND (reference sequence). With 3 bases clipped from V and 4 bases from J, the junction kept 10 bases outside the gene matches. This sequence was found in a female donor over 55 with stage II squamous cell lung carcinoma. Sequencing was performed on normal lung tissue next to the tumor, taken before any cancer treatment. The V and J genes are TRBV19 and TRBJ2-7; 9 nucleotides align to TRBD2. The DNA for the CDR3 is TGTGCCAGTAGTATGGGGGGTAGCGGGAGTGGATACGAGCAGTACTTC. Translating it yields CASSMGGSGSGYEQYF.